Presented here are 5 T cell receptor beta chains from one specimen sequenced in a study of CD8 T cells in ankylosing spondylitis. TCRdb processed the 5' RACE reads anew with MiXCR; each CDR3 protein has one entry. Of about 360,000 distinct CDR3 sequences in the sample, approximately 14% were seen once. Sample: blood, either unsorted or a sorted T cell fraction (not recorded which). Receptors were obtained from a male donor with ankylosing spondylitis or in good health (not recorded which).

The chain combines TRBV3-1 with TRBJ1-1; D perhaps matches TRBD1 (5 bases). Germline values: CDR1 LGHDT, CDR2 YNNKEL (reference sequence). The CDR3 length is 14 residues. Between the trimmed V and J ends, which lost 3 bases and 4 bases, there was a span of 12 bases. CDR3 sequence reads: CASSQRGGGTEAFF. The CDR3 DNA follows: TGTGCCAGCAGCCAGAGGGGCGGGGGCACTGAAGCTTTCTTT.

The rearrangement uses TRBV9 and TRBJ2-7, with D possibly being TRBD2 (6 bases). V was pared by 4 bases and J by 3 bases, with 17 bases between. CDR3 length: 15 amino acids. Germline V gene lookup returns CDR1 SGDLS and CDR2 YYNGEE. DNA of the CDR3: TGTGCCAGCAGCCCACTTCTCGGGAGTATCTACGAGCAGTACTTC. Its protein product is CASSPLLGSIYEQYF.

J is TRBJ2-3 and V is TRBV20-1; possibly TRBD1 for D (6 bases). CDR1 and CDR2 (germline): DFQATT, SNEGSKA (reference sequence). The V gene lost 6 bases and the J gene lost 5 bases, with 12 bases spanning the gap. The CDR3 has 12 amino acids. Here the CDR3 DNA reads TGCAGTGCCCCCGGCAGGGGAGATACGCAGTATTTT. Protein sequence: CSAPGRGDTQYF.

This clonotype has at least ten counts. The chain links TRBV5-6 to TRBJ2-4; no firm D call. Trimming left V 2 bases short and J 6 bases short, with 9 bases between. Germline CDR1 is SGHDT and CDR2 is YYEEEE. This CDR3 contains 13 residues. The CDR3: CASSFGRGNIQYF. Written as DNA, the CDR3 is TGTGCCAGCAGCTTCGGCAGAGGAAACATTCAGTACTTC. The full variable domain, with the rest looked up from reference TRBV5-6 and TRBJ2-4, is DAGVTQSPTHLIKTRGQQVTLRCSPKSGHDTVSWYQQALGQGPQFIFQYYEEEERQRGNFPDRFSGHQFPNYSSELNVNALLLGDSALYLCASSFGRGNIQYFGAGTRLSVL.

This clonotype turned up a few times. V is TRBV5-1 and J is TRBJ2-4; perhaps TRBD2 as D (6 bases). This CDR3 region has 14 residues. Germline CDR1 and CDR2: SGHRS and YFSETQ. With 0 bases removed from V and 8 bases from J, the gap between germline ends came to 12 bases. Here the CDR3 reads CASSLEGLDDIQYF. The CDR3 region has the DNA TGCGCCAGCAGCTTGGAGGGACTTGACGACATTCAGTACTTC.